The clone carrying this T cell receptor (beta chain) was counted a few times. Its antigen is not identified. The record originates from a study of CD8 T cells in ankylosing spondylitis. Study-wide results and limits: Clones linked to the disease showed a CD8+ phenotype. They occurred at relatively low frequencies in peripheral blood. Ankylosing spondylitis blood appeared to be characterized by a TCR beta motif of 8 or 9 highly homologous variants.

Germline values: CDR1 SGHTA, CDR2 FQGNSA. The V gene lost 3 bases and the J gene lost 3 bases, with 15 bases spanning the gap. This CDR3 has 15 amino acids. From the 5' RACE reads, TCRdb called clonotypes with MiXCR, one entry per CDR3 protein. The sample holds approximately 190,000 distinct CDR3 sequences, 10% to 15% seen once. The J gene is TRBJ2-7, the V gene TRBV7-2; possibly TRBD2 for D (6 bases). The material sequenced was blood, either unsorted or a sorted T cell fraction (not recorded which). The origin of this receptor is a female donor with ankylosing spondylitis or in good health (not recorded which). CDR3 coding DNA: TGTGCCAGCAGCTTGGGGGGAACCGATCTCTACGAGCAGTACTTC. Encoded protein: CASSLGGTDLYEQYF.